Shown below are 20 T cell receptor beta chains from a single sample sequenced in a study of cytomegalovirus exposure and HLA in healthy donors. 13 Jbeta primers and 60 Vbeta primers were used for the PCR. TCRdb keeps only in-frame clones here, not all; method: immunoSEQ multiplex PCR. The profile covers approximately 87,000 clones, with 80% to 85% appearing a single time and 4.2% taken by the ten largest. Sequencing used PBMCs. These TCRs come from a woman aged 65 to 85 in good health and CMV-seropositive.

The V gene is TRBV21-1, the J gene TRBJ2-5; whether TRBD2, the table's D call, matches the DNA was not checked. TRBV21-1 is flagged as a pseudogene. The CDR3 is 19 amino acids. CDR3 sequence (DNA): TGTGCCAGCAGCAAAGCTCGAGGACGCCTGACGGAGAGGGAAGAGACCCAGTACTTC. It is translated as CASSKARGRLTEREETQYF.

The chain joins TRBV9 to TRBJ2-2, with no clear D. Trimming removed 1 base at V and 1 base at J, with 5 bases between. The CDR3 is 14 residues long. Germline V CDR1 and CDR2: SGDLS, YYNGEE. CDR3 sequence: CASSVMRNTGELFF. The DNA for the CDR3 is TGTGCCAGCAGCGTAATGAGGAACACCGGGGAGCTGTTTTTT.

For the CDR3, the DNA is TGTGCCAGCAGCCAAGGAGTAGATACGCAGTATTTT. Encoded protein: CASSQGVDTQYF. The chain employs TRBV7-2 and TRBJ2-3; D gene ambiguous. The germline gives CDR1 SGHTA, CDR2 FQGNSA. Trimming shortened V by 5 bases and J by 5 bases, and 8 bases separated the two germline ends. This CDR3 is 12 amino acids long.

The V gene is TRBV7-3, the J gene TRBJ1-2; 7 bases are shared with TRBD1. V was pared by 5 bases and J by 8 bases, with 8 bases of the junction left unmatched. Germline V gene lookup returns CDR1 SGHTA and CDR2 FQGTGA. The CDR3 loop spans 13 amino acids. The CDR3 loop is CASSPTGLEGYTF. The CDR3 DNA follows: TGTGCCAGCAGCCCGACAGGGCTCGAAGGCTACACCTTC.

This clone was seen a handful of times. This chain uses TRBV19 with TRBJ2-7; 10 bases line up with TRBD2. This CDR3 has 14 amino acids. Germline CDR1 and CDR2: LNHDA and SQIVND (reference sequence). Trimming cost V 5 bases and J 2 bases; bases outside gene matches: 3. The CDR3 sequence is CASSEREGAYEQYF. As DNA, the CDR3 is TGTGCCAGTAGTGAGCGGGAGGGAGCCTACGAGCAGTACTTC.

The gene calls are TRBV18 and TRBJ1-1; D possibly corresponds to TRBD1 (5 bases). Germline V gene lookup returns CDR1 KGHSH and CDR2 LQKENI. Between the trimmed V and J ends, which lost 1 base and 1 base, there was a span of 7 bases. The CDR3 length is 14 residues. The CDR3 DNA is TGTGCCAGCTCACCACTGGGGGGGAACACTGAAGCTTTCTTT. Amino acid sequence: CASSPLGGNTEAFF.

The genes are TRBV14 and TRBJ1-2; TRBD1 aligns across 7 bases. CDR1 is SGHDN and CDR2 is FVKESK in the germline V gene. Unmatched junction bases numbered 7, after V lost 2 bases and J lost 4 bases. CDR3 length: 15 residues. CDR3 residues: CASSQHQGGGYGYTF. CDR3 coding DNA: TGTGCCAGCAGCCAACATCAAGGGGGCGGCTATGGCTACACCTTC.

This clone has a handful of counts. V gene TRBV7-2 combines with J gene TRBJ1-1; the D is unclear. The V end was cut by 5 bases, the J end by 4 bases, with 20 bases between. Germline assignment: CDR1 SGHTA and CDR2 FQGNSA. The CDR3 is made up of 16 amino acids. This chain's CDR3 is CASSLTRTRTGTEAFF. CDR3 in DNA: TGTGCCAGCAGCCTCACCCGGACTCGAACGGGCACTGAAGCTTTCTTT.

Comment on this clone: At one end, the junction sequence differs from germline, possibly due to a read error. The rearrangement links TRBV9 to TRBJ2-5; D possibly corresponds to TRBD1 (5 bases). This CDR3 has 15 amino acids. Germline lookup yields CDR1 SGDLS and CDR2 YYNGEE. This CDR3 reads CASSARRQPQGTQYF. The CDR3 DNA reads TGTGCCAGCAGCGCCCGCAGACAGCCGCAAGGGACCCAGTACTTC.

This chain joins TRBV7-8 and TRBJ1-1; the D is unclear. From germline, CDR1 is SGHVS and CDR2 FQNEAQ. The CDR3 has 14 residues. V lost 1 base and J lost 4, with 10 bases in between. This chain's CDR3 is CASSLERVFTEAFF. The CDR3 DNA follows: TGTGCCAGCAGCTTAGAACGGGTTTTCACTGAAGCTTTCTTT.

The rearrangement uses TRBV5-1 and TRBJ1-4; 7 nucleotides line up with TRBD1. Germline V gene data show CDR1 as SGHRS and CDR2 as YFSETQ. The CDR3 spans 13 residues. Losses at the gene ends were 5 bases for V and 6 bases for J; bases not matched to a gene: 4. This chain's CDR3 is CASREQGDEKLFF. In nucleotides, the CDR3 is TGCGCCAGCAGAGAGCAGGGGGATGAAAAACTGTTTTTT.

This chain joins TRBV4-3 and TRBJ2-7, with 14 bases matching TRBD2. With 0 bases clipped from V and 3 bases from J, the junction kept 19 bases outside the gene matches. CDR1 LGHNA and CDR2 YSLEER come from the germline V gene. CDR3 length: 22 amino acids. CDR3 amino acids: CASSQDKRRLAGGPRLIYEQYF. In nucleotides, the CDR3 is TGCGCCAGCAGCCAAGATAAAAGGAGACTAGCGGGAGGGCCGCGTTTAATCTACGAGCAGTACTTC.

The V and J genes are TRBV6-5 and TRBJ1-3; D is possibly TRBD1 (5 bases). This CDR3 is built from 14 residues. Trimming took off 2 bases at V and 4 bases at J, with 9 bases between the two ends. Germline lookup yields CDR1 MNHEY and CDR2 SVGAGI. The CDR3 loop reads CASSYRGSGNTIYF. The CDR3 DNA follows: TGTGCCAGCAGTTACAGGGGCTCGGGAAACACCATATATTTT.

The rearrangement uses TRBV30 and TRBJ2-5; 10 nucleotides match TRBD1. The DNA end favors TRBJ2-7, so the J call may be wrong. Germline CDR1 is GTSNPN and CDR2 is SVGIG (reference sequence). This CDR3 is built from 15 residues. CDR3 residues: CAWRDRGRSSYEQYF. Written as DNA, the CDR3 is TGTGCCTGGAGGGACAGGGGGAGAAGCTCCTACGAGCAGTACTTC.

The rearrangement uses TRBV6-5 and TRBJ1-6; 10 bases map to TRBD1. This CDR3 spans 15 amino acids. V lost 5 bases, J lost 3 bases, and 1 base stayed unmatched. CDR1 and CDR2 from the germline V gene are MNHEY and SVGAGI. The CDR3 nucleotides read TGTGCCAGCAGTCGGACAGGGGGCTATAATTCACCCCTCCACTTT. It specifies CASSRTGGYNSPLHF.

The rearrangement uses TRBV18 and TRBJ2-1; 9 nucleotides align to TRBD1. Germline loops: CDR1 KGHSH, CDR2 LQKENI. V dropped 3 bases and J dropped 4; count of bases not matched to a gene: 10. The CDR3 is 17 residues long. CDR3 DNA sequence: TGTGCCAGCTCACCGCTGGCCGGGACAGGGCCATACAATGAGCAGTTCTTC. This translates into CASSPLAGTGPYNEQFF.

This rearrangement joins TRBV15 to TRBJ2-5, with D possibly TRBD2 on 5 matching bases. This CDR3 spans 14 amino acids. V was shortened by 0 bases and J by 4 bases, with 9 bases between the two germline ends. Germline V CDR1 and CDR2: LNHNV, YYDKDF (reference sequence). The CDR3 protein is CATSRDTRGETQYF. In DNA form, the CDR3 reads TGTGCCACCAGCAGAGACACTAGAGGAGAGACCCAGTACTTC.

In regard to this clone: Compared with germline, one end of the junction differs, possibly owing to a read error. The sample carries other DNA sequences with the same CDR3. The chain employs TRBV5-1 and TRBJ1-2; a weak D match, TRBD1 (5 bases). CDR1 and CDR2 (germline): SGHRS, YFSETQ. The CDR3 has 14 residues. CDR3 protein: CASSLSGGSYGYTF. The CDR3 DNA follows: TGTGCCAGCAGCTTATCCGGGGGATCCTATGGCTACACCTTC.

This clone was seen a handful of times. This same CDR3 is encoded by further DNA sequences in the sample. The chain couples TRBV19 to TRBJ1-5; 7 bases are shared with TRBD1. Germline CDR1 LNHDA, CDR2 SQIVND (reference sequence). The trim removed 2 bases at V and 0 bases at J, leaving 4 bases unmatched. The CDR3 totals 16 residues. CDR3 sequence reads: CASSISGQLSNQPQHF. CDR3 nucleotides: TGTGCCAGTAGTATATCGGGACAGCTTAGCAATCAGCCCCAGCATTTT.

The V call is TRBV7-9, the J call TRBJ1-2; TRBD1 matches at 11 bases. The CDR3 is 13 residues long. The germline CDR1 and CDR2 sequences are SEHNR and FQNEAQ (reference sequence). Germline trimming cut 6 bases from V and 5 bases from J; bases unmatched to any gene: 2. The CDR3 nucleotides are TGTGCCAGCAGAGGGACAGGGGGATATGGCTACACCTTC. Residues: CASRGTGGYGYTF.